Listed below are T cell receptor beta chains from one sample, sequenced in a study of OX40 agonist ivuxolimab in advanced cancers. Using immunoSEQ multiplex PCR, the repertoire was profiled, and TCRdb retains in-frame clones only, with some absent. The sample holds roughly 66,000 clones, roughly 80% seen once. The starting material was CD4+ or CD8+ T cells sorted from blood, obtained in a trial of the OX40 agonist ivuxolimab. Receptors originate from an adult with an advanced solid tumor such as melanoma, head and neck, liver or kidney cancer. The CDR3 runs from the conserved cysteine through the conserved F or W. A D gene is named only where the DNA matches it firmly. Size is stated for part of the rows, as once, few or many counts, or as a class when the clone is expanded.

v_gene,j_gene,abundance,d_gene,CDR3aa,CDR3nt
TRBV5-1,TRBJ2-5,.,TRBD2,CASSGNLAGGETQYF,TGCGCCAGCAGCGGTAACCTCGCGGGGGGGGAGACCCAGTACTTC
TRBV29-1,TRBJ2-2,.,.,CSVDRDTGELFF,TGCAGCGTTGACAGGGACACCGGGGAGCTGTTTTTT
TRBV7-9,TRBJ2-3,.,TRBD1,CASSLRDRPTDTQYF,TGTGCCAGCAGCCTCCGGGACAGGCCCACAGATACGCAGTATTTT
TRBV10-3,TRBJ2-2,.,TRBD2,CAISEGHSGATANTGELFF,TGTGCCATCAGTGAGGGTCATAGCGGGGCTACCGCGAACACCGGGGAGCTGTTTTTT
TRBV5-4,TRBJ2-1,.,.,CASSEQGNEQFF,TGTGCCAGCAGCGAACAAGGGAATGAGCAGTTCTTC
TRBV7-7,TRBJ1-5,.,TRBD1,CASSWPGQGSAKDQPQHF,TGTGCCAGCAGCTGGCCGGGACAGGGGTCGGCGAAGGATCAGCCCCAGCATTTT
TRBV28,TRBJ2-1,.,TRBD1,CASLTGRAYNEQFF,TGTGCCAGCTTGACAGGGCGCGCCTACAATGAGCAGTTCTTC
TRBV5-1,TRBJ2-6,.,.,CASSFSGAGANVLTF,TGCGCCAGCAGCTTCTCAGGGGCTGGGGCCAACGTCCTGACTTTC
TRBV5-3,TRBJ1-3,.,.,CARRRRIASGNTIYF,TGTGCCAGAAGGAGAAGGATCGCCTCTGGAAACACCATATATTTT
TRBV7-8,TRBJ1-6,.,TRBD1,CASSLVSGGDSPLHF,TGTGCCAGCAGCTTAGTATCAGGGGGGGATTCACCCCTCCACTTT
TRBV7-8,TRBJ2-1,.,TRBD2,CASSDGLAGAEQFF,TGTGCCAGCAGCGACGGACTAGCGGGAGCTGAGCAGTTCTTC
TRBV28,TRBJ1-1,.,.,CASSSLQGTEAFF,TGTGCCAGCAGTTCCCTACAGGGTACTGAAGCTTTCTTT
TRBV6-5,TRBJ1-2,.,.,CASSYSWAPGHGYTF,TGTGCCAGCAGTTACTCGTGGGCCCCGGGCCATGGCTACACCTTC
TRBV5-1,TRBJ2-3,.,.,CASSLIGTTDTQYF,TGCGCCAGCAGCTTGATCGGTACCACAGATACGCAGTATTTT
TRBV7-9,TRBJ2-5,.,.,CASSFQETQYF,TGTGCCAGCAGCTTCCAAGAGACCCAGTACTTC
TRBV6-1,TRBJ1-2,few,.,CASSEAPWGDYYGYTF,TGTGCCAGCAGTGAAGCCCCCTGGGGGGATTACTATGGCTACACCTTC
TRBV7-9,TRBJ2-1,.,.,CASSSDVSSYNEQFF,TGTGCCAGCAGCTCGGACGTGAGCTCCTACAATGAGCAGTTCTTC
TRBV5-1,TRBJ1-1,.,TRBD1,CASSTGGSNTEAFF,TGCGCCAGCAGCACAGGGGGTTCGAACACTGAAGCTTTCTTT
TRBV7-9,TRBJ2-1,.,.,CASSLGLAHYNEQFF,TGTGCCAGCAGCTTAGGCCTAGCGCACTACAATGAGCAGTTCTTC
TRBV6-6,TRBJ2-5,.,.,CASSRVQETQYF,TGTGCCAGCAGCCGAGTTCAAGAGACCCAGTACTTC
TRBV11-3,TRBJ2-1,.,TRBD1,CASSNLDRGNEQFF,TGTGCCAGCAGCAATTTGGACAGGGGCAATGAGCAGTTCTTC
TRBV5-4,TRBJ2-4,once,.,CASSRGAAGVENIQYF,TGTGCCAGCAGCCGGGGGGCGGCAGGGGTGGAAAACATTCAGTACTTC
TRBV5-6,TRBJ1-1,.,.,CASSLEAARMVTEAFF,TGTGCCAGCAGCTTGGAGGCCGCCAGGATGGTCACTGAAGCTTTCTTT